This is a list of T cell receptor beta chains from one sample in a study of T cell repertoires in cytomegalovirus infection. No antigens are known for them. MiXCR, applied by TCRdb to the reads, yields one record per CDR3 protein. The top ten clones hold around 44% of a sample with 450,000 to 550,000 distinct CDR3 sequences, about 42% of them seen once. The input for sequencing was cultured PBMCs, taken from culture after CMV antigen stimulation. The receptors stem from a human donor in good health (CMV status not recorded). Some clones in this sample may be carry-over from other donors' samples. Both conserved end residues are part of each CDR3. Fields, in order: D gene, J gene, V gene, clone size, CDR3 DNA, CDR3 protein. D genes are given only for firm matches. Clone size is given for some rows only: seen once, a few or many times, or a class if the clone is expanded.

TRBD2	TRBJ2-1	TRBV7-2	few	TGTGCCAGCAGCTTAGGGGTAGCGGGAGGACTTGAGCAGTTCTTC	CASSLGVAGGLEQFF
-	TRBJ1-1	TRBV10-3	once	TGTGCCACCCAGGGGCACGTGAACACTGAAGCTTTCTTT	CATQGHVNTEAFF
TRBD1	TRBJ2-1	TRBV12-3/TRBV12-4	-	TGTGCCAGCAGCCAATCCGGGACAGGGCCTGGGGAGCAGTTCTTC	CASSQSGTGPGEQFF
-	TRBJ2-2	TRBV7-6	few	TGTGCCAGCAGCTTAGTAGGGGGACAAGCAACCGGGGAGCTGTTTTTT	CASSLVGGQATGELFF
TRBD1	TRBJ1-5	TRBV4-1	-	TGCGCCAGCAGCTCCGGCAGGGGGCTCGTTCAGCCCCAGCATTTT	CASSSGRGLVQPQHF
-	TRBJ1-5	TRBV4-3	-	TGCGCCAGCAGCCAAAGATGGGGTCAGCCCCAGCATTTT	CASSQRWGQPQHF
-	TRBJ2-1	TRBV12-3/TRBV12-4	few	TGTGCCAGCAGTCGACAGTGGGGGGACGATGAGCAGTTCTTC	CASSRQWGDDEQFF
-	TRBJ1-5	TRBV28	-	TGTGCCAGCAGTTCAAGTCAGAAGTACAATCAGCCCCAGCATTTT	CASSSSQKYNQPQHF
-	TRBJ1-5	TRBV28	-	TGTGCCAGCAGGATGGGACGGAGGCAGCCCCAGCATTTT	CASRMGRRQPQHF
TRBD2	TRBJ2-3	TRBV5-4	-	TGTGCCAGCAGGACGGGACTAGCGGGGGGAGGGGATACGCAGTATTTT	CASRTGLAGGGDTQYF
TRBD2	TRBJ2-6	TRBV12-3/TRBV12-4	-	TGTGCCAGTGCCCTGACTAGCGGGGGGGCGGGAGGGGCCAACGTCCTGACTTTC	CASALTSGGAGGANVLTF
TRBD1	TRBJ2-3	TRBV20-1	-	TGCAGTGCTCGGGGACAGCCGGCGGCAGATACGCAGTATTTT	CSARGQPAADTQYF
-	TRBJ2-7	TRBV28	few	TGTGCCAGCAGCTCCCCACGGGGTAACTACGAGCAGTACTTC	CASSSPRGNYEQYF
TRBD1	TRBJ2-7	TRBV11-2	-	TGTGCCAGCAGCCCACCGGGACAGCGGTACGAGCAGTACTTC	CASSPPGQRYEQYF
-	TRBJ2-7	TRBV7-2	many	TGTGCCAGCAGCTTAGTACGGGGGAGCATGTACGAGCAGTACTTC	CASSLVRGSMYEQYF
-	TRBJ2-5	TRBV29-1	-	TGCAGCGTTTCGAGGACAGACCAAGAGACCCAGTACTTC	CSVSRTDQETQYF
TRBD2	TRBJ2-7	TRBV7-9	-	TGTGCCAGCAGCTTAGGTTACGGGACTAGCTCCTACGAGCAGTACTTC	CASSLGYGTSSYEQYF
-	TRBJ2-2	TRBV18	few	TGTGCCAGCTCACCACTATCCGTCACAGGGAGCACCGGGGAGCTGTTTTTT	CASSPLSVTGSTGELFF
-	TRBJ2-2	TRBV10-3	-	TGTGCCGCCCAAGGGGCCGGGGAGCTGTTTTTT	CAAQGAGELFF
-	TRBJ1-4	TRBV7-2	few	TGTGCCAGCAGCCCTCTTAAATTGTTCAGGGTGAATGTCACTAATGAAAAACTGTTTTTT	CASSPLKLFRVNVTNEKLFF
-	TRBJ2-6	TRBV12-3/TRBV12-4	few	TGTGCCAGCAGCCCCCGGGCTGGGGGCAAACTTCGTGGGGCCAACGTCCTGACTTTC	CASSPRAGGKLRGANVLTF
-	TRBJ2-3	TRBV6-1	few	TGTGCCAGCAGTGATGGACGCAGCACAGATACGCAGTATTTT	CASSDGRSTDTQYF
TRBD1	TRBJ1-1	TRBV6-1	few	TGTGCCAGCAGCCTGGTGACAGGGGTGAACACTGAAGCTTTCTTT	CASSLVTGVNTEAFF
-	TRBJ1-1	TRBV7-2	-	TGTGCCAGCAGCTCCATTTCATGGGGCACTGAAGCTTTCTTT	CASSSISWGTEAFF
-	TRBJ2-5	TRBV5-4	few	TGTGCCAGCAGCTCGGGGGCATCCGCCAGACAAGAGACCCAGTACTTC	CASSSGASARQETQYF
-	TRBJ1-5	TRBV12-5	-	TGTGCTAGTGGTTTGTTAAAGAAACGGGCTACCAATCAGCCCCAGCATTTT	CASGLLKKRATNQPQHF
TRBD1	TRBJ2-7	TRBV4-1	-	TGCGCCAGCAGCCAAGAAGAAGGGGGACAGGGGATCTACGAGCAGTACTTC	CASSQEEGGQGIYEQYF
TRBD1	TRBJ1-5	TRBV7-8	few	TGTGCCAGCAGCTTACTCCCCCCCGGGACAGGGTGGAAGAATCAGCCCCAGCATTTT	CASSLLPPGTGWKNQPQHF
TRBD2	TRBJ2-1	TRBV20-1	-	TGCAGTGCTCAGACTAGCGGGAGGGTTTACAATGAGCAGTTCTTC	CSAQTSGRVYNEQFF
-	TRBJ2-3	TRBV7-2	-	TGTGCCAGCAGCGCCCTATCTAGGGCCTACACAGATACGCAGTATTTT	CASSALSRAYTDTQYF
-	TRBJ1-1	TRBV9	-	TGTGCCAGCAGCGACCCCGATCTGGGCCCGAACACTGAAGCTTTCTTT	CASSDPDLGPNTEAFF
-	TRBJ2-5	TRBV19	few	TGTGCCAGTAGTACCCCCGGGCGAGAGACCCAGTACTTC	CASSTPGRETQYF
-	TRBJ1-1	TRBV7-2	-	TGTGCCAGCAGCTCCGCCGGGGTCTGGCCTTTCCGAATGAACACTGAAGCTTTCTTT	CASSSAGVWPFRMNTEAFF
-	TRBJ2-2	TRBV7-7	-	TGTGTCAGCAGCTTAGCATTTGAGTCCGGGGAGCTGTTTTTT	CVSSLAFESGELFF
TRBD1	TRBJ2-7	TRBV5-1	-	TGCGCCAGTTCAGGGGGCGCGGTCCAATTTGACGAGCAGTACTTC	CASSGGAVQFDEQYF
TRBD1	TRBJ2-5	TRBV19	-	TGTGCCAGTACAGATACCGGGACAGGGTCCGGTGTGACCCAGTACTTC	CASTDTGTGSGVTQYF
-	TRBJ2-7	TRBV7-2	many	TGTGCCAGCAGCCCCCGCCCTAGGAGCTCCTACGAGCAGTACTTC	CASSPRPRSSYEQYF